This passage covers 32 T cell receptor beta chains from one sample sequenced in a study of response to subunit inactivated influenza vaccine. One entry per CDR3 protein, called by TCRdb with MiXCR from the RT-PCR reads. This sample yields around 750,000 distinct CDR3 sequences, of which less than 25% are seen a single time; roughly a tenth belongs to the top ten. The starting material was PBMCs from blood, obtained around 5 days after vaccination. The receptors here all came from a man between 45 and 60 years old who received an inactivated influenza vaccine.

This clonotype was seen a handful of times. This sequence joins TRBV4-2 and TRBJ2-3, with a tentative D call TRBD1 (6 bases). The germline V and J ends were trimmed by 4 bases and 1 base, with 12 bases remaining between them. CDR1 is LGHNA and CDR2 is YNFKEQ in the germline V gene. This CDR3 is 15 amino acids long. CDR3 loop: CASSPRTDGTDTQYF. CDR3 in DNA: TGTGCCAGCAGCCCGAGGACAGACGGCACAGATACGCAGTATTTT.

This chain uses TRBV30 with TRBJ2-3, with D perhaps matching TRBD1 or TRBD2 (5 bases each). With 5 bases removed from V and 7 bases from J, the gap between germline ends came to 19 bases. Germline assignment: CDR1 GTSNPN and CDR2 SVGIG (reference sequence). CDR3 length equals 14 residues. DNA for the CDR3: TGTGCCTGGGGGGGAGTCTCTTTGGTCCATACGCAGTATTTT. It encodes CAWGGVSLVHTQYF.

This chain joins TRBV5-1 and TRBJ2-3; D remains unclear. Germline-derived CDR1 and CDR2 are SGHRS and YFSETQ. V was clipped by 0 bases and J by 4 bases, with 12 bases between them. The CDR3 is 15 residues long. Written as DNA, the CDR3 is TGCGCCAGCAGCTTGGGGTCCCTTCCCCCAGATACGCAGTATTTT. Its translation: CASSLGSLPPDTQYF.

The chain joins TRBV11-2 to TRBJ2-4; D remains ambiguous. This CDR3 comprises 13 residues. In germline, CDR1 is SGHAT, CDR2 FQNNGV. V lost 3 bases, J lost 6 bases, and 9 bases lay in between. DNA for the CDR3: TGTGCCAGCAGCTTTGGACGGGCAAACATTCAGTACTTC. This codes for CASSFGRANIQYF.

In its sample, this clonotype was seen a few times. The genes are TRBV13 and TRBJ2-5; D is perhaps TRBD2 (6 bases). CDR1 is PRHDT, CDR2 FYEKMQ, per germline (reference sequence). The V end lost 6 bases, the J end lost 7 bases, and 21 bases lay between the germline ends. This CDR3 has 15 amino acids. The CDR3 DNA reads as TGTGCCAGCAGTAGGACTACCACCCCCTTTCCGACCCAGTACTTC. Protein: CASSRTTTPFPTQYF.

The V and J genes are TRBV9 and TRBJ2-5; TRBD2 agrees at 7 bases. From germline, CDR1 is SGDLS and CDR2 YYNGEE. Trimming removed 4 bases from V and 5 bases from J; junction bases left unmatched: 11. CDR3 size: 15 residues. Here the CDR3 DNA reads TGTGCCAGCAGCCCATCAGCGGGACTGGTTGAGACCCAGTACTTC. It specifies CASSPSAGLVETQYF.

A few counts support this clonotype. The rearrangement links TRBV12-3 or TRBV12-4 to TRBJ2-5; D perhaps matches TRBD2 (6 bases). This CDR3 is 13 amino acids long. V dropped 7 bases and J dropped 6 bases, with 15 bases sitting between them. The DNA of the CDR3 is TGTGCCAGCAAGGTGGAGGGGTTAAAGACCCAGTACTTC. Its translation is CASKVEGLKTQYF.

This clonotype was counted a few times. The chain employs TRBV20-1 and TRBJ1-2; 11 bases align to TRBD1. There are 17 residues in the CDR3. Trimming took 5 bases from V and 3 from J; bases not matched to a gene: 14. Germline V gives CDR1 DFQATT, CDR2 SNEGSKA (reference sequence). The CDR3 DNA reads TGCAGTGCTTATCCCCCCCCAGGACAGGGGGCCGACTATGGCTACACCTTC. This translates into CSAYPPPGQGADYGYTF.

This clonotype was found a few times. V gene TRBV10-3 combines with J gene TRBJ2-7, with TRBD1 matching over 9 bases. J lost 2 bases, V lost 6 bases, and 5 bases had no gene match. Per germline, CDR1 ENHRY and CDR2 SYGVKD. This CDR3 has 14 residues. CDR3 amino acids: CAISTGQGTYEQYF. The CDR3 bases are TGTGCCATCAGCACGGGACAGGGAACCTACGAGCAGTACTTC.

The V call is TRBV7-9, the J call TRBJ1-1; 7 positions match TRBD1. Germline V gene lookup returns CDR1 SEHNR and CDR2 FQNEAQ (reference sequence). Trimming took 3 bases from V and 11 from J; bases not matched to a gene: 9. This CDR3 spans 13 amino acids. CDR3 in DNA: TGTGCCAGCAGCTTGGGAGGGGGCTCAAGGGCTTTCTTT. This codes for CASSLGGGSRAFF.

The chain employs TRBV4-1 and TRBJ2-3; TRBD1 matches 7 bases. The trim removed 4 bases at V and 5 bases at J, leaving 6 bases unmatched. This CDR3 has 14 amino acids. CDR1 is MGHRA and CDR2 is YSYEKL in the germline V gene. The CDR3 nucleotides read TGCGCCAGCAGCCTGGGACAGTTAGGAGATACGCAGTATTTT. This translates into CASSLGQLGDTQYF.

The chain uses TRBV20-1 and TRBJ2-5; 7 nucleotides line up with TRBD1. CDR3 length equals 13 residues. In germline, CDR1 is DFQATT, CDR2 SNEGSKA (reference sequence). V shed 4 bases, J shed 2 bases, and the junction held 4 bases outside the gene matches. The CDR3 loop is CSAKTGWQETQYF. DNA for the CDR3: TGCAGTGCTAAGACAGGGTGGCAAGAGACCCAGTACTTC.

The V and J genes are TRBV7-6 and TRBJ2-7; weak D call: TRBD2 (5 bases). The CDR3 length is 15 residues. V was pared by 0 bases and J by 2 bases, with 11 bases between. The V gene's germline CDR1 is SGHVS and CDR2 FNYEAQ. CDR3 sequence: CASSLASRDTYEQYF. Here the CDR3 DNA reads TGTGCCAGCAGCTTAGCGTCCCGGGATACCTACGAGCAGTACTTC.

This clonotype showed up just a few times. The genes are TRBV12-3 or TRBV12-4 and TRBJ1-1, with no clear D. V gave up 6 bases and J gave up 5 bases, with 10 bases separating them. The CDR3 sequence is 12 residues long. The CDR3 coding sequence is TGTGCCAGCAGCCCAGAGGTAACTGAAGCTTTCTTT. Protein product: CASSPEVTEAFF.

This clonotype was observed a single time. J is TRBJ1-1 and V is TRBV15, with D hard to call. The V end was cut by 0 bases, the J end by 1 base, with 9 bases between. CDR3 length: 15 amino acids. Germline V lookup: CDR1 LNHNV, CDR2 YYDKDF (reference sequence). The CDR3 region has the DNA TGTGCCACCAGCAGAGATCTTAAGGGGAACACTGAAGCTTTCTTT. Its protein product is CATSRDLKGNTEAFF.

This clonotype was detected only a few times. The rearrangement joins TRBV7-9 to TRBJ2-3; D is undetermined. Germline V lookup: CDR1 SEHNR, CDR2 FQNEAQ (reference sequence). The CDR3 consists of 12 residues. The V end lost 5 bases, the J end lost 5 bases, and 8 bases lay between the germline ends. DNA of the CDR3: TGTGCCAGCAGCCCCCCTGAAGATACGCAGTATTTT. This codes for CASSPPEDTQYF.

This clonotype was seen only a few times. The V call is TRBV21-1, the J call TRBJ2-6. TRBV21-1 is marked as a pseudogene. The CDR3 is 17 amino acids. CDR3 residues: CASSKVRQNSGANVLTF. The CDR3 DNA follows: TGTGCCAGCAGCAAAGTAAGGCAGAACTCTGGGGCCAACGTCCTGACTTTC.

This clonotype was observed at least ten times. The V and J genes are TRBV12-3 or TRBV12-4 and TRBJ2-2, with 8 bases matching TRBD1. V gave up 3 bases and J gave up 1 base; unmatched junction bases: 1. This CDR3 contains 15 residues. As DNA, the CDR3 is TGTGCCAGCAGTTTTGGACAGGGGAACACCGGGGAGCTGTTTTTT. Translated: CASSFGQGNTGELFF.

This clonotype was counted a few times. V is TRBV21-1 and J is TRBJ1-5. TRBV21-1 is an annotated pseudogene. The CDR3 has 15 residues. The CDR3, as DNA: TGTGCCAGCAGCAAATCGGGGGATAGCAATCAGCCCCAGCATTTT. It yields the protein CASSKSGDSNQPQHF.

The chain's CDR3 is CASSEGGEETQYF. The CDR3 DNA reads TGTGCCAGCAGTGAGGGAGGGGAGGAGACCCAGTACTTC. V usage is TRBV2 and J usage is TRBJ2-5; 7 positions match TRBD2. The CDR3 is 13 amino acids. Trimming took 3 bases from V and 5 from J; bases not matched to a gene: 3. Looked up from germline, CDR1 is SNHLY and CDR2 is FYNNEI.

In this sample, this clonotype turned up a few times. J is TRBJ2-3 and V is TRBV5-1, with 9 bases that match TRBD2. Germline values: CDR1 SGHRS, CDR2 YFSETQ. The CDR3 runs to 17 residues. Trimming at V came to 0 bases and at J to 1 base, leaving 6 bases not matched to a gene. The CDR3 coding sequence is TGCGCCAGCAGCTTGGTGGCGGGGGGGGAGGGCACAGATACGCAGTATTTT. Translated, it gives CASSLVAGGEGTDTQYF.

The chain carries TRBV4-3 and TRBJ2-7; 8 bases map to TRBD1. CDR1 is LGHNA, CDR2 YSLEER, per germline. The CDR3 extends over 18 amino acids. J was trimmed by 5 bases and V by 2 bases; bases with no gene match: 17. The CDR3 bases are TGCGCCAGCAGCCAAACCGACTTGGACAGGGCGTTACTTAACGAGCAGTACTTC. It is translated as CASSQTDLDRALLNEQYF.

V is TRBV12-3 or TRBV12-4 and J is TRBJ2-3, with 8 positions matching TRBD2. V shed 8 bases and J 4 bases; nucleotides not matched to a gene: 11. The length of the CDR3 is 15 residues. In nucleotides, the CDR3 is TGTGCCAGCCGGGGGGGGCCCTCCTTCGCAGATACGCAGTATTTT. Protein sequence: CASRGGPSFADTQYF.

This clonotype was detected a few times. This chain links TRBV12-3 or TRBV12-4 with TRBJ1-1; no reliable D call. This CDR3 is 14 amino acids long. Trimming removed 5 bases from V and 6 bases from J, with 16 bases in between. In nucleotides, the CDR3 is TGTGCCAGCAGTAAACAGCTGCTTTACGCTGAAGCTTTCTTT. Translated, it gives CASSKQLLYAEAFF.

The CDR3 nucleotides read TGCGCCAGCAGCTTGGAGCGGGATCGGTCGCTGGCCGCCTCCACAGATACGCAGTATTTT. Translated, it gives CASSLERDRSLAASTDTQYF. V is TRBV5-1 and J is TRBJ2-3; 7 bases line up with TRBD2. Germline V gene sequence: CDR1 SGHRS, CDR2 YFSETQ. The CDR3 covers 20 residues. Trimming took 0 bases from V and 2 from J; bases not matched to a gene: 18.

V usage is TRBV28 and J usage is TRBJ2-1; no definite D call. V was pared by 4 bases and J by 0 bases, with 13 bases between. The germline V gene encodes CDR1 MDHEN and CDR2 SYDVKM. The CDR3 has 16 amino acids. CDR3 residues: CASSSLGTSSYNEQFF. DNA of the CDR3: TGTGCCAGCAGTTCCCTGGGCACGAGCTCCTACAATGAGCAGTTCTTC.

The sample holds a few counts of this clonotype. This chain's CDR3 is CSARDPPREQYF. The CDR3 region has the DNA TGCAGTGCTAGAGATCCCCCCCGGGAGCAGTACTTC. The rearrangement joins TRBV20-1 to TRBJ2-7; no definite D call. This CDR3 is built from 12 residues. Per the germline V gene, CDR1 is DFQATT and CDR2 is SNEGSKA (reference sequence). Trimming took off 0 bases at V and 7 bases at J, with 10 bases between the two ends.

This clonotype was seen more than once but under ten times. This may be a read error: a much more frequent sequence differs by one nucleotide. This chain joins TRBV28 and TRBJ2-1, with 7 nucleotides matching TRBD2. The CDR3 has 14 residues. The ends lost 5 bases at V and 0 bases at J; junction bases unmatched: 1. Germline loops: CDR1 MDHEN, CDR2 SYDVKM. CDR3 in amino acids: CASSGGGSYNEQFF. CDR3 nucleotides: TGTGCCAGCAGTGGCGGGGGCTCCTACAATGAGCAGTTCTTC.

The rearrangement uses TRBV6-5 and TRBJ2-7; tentatively, D is TRBD2 (5 bases). This CDR3 has 14 amino acids. Trimming shortened V by 7 bases and J by 5 bases, and 18 bases separated the two germline ends. Per germline, CDR1 MNHEY and CDR2 SVGAGI. The CDR3 DNA is TGTGCCAGCACTTCTCCAGCGGAGTCCAACGAGCAGTACTTC. This encodes CASTSPAESNEQYF.

V and J are TRBV6-2 or TRBV6-3 and TRBJ2-6; D is possibly TRBD1 (6 bases). CDR3 size: 18 residues. V was cut by 5 bases and J by 1 base, with 18 bases left in between. CDR1 MNHEY and CDR2 SVGEGT come from the germline V gene. Here the CDR3 reads CASSPPTGLSSGANVLTF. CDR3 nucleotides: TGTGCCAGCAGTCCCCCGACAGGTTTATCGTCTGGGGCCAACGTCCTGACTTTC.

The rearrangement joins TRBV7-2 to TRBJ2-7; possible D gene TRBD1, 5 bases. Germline CDR1 SGHTA, CDR2 FQGNSA. The V end lost 5 bases, the J end lost 6 bases, and 14 bases lay between the germline ends. This CDR3 contains 13 residues. This CDR3 is CASSRYRKSEQYF. The CDR3, as DNA: TGTGCCAGCAGCAGATACAGGAAAAGCGAGCAGTACTTC. The full variable domain, in which reference TRBV7-2 and TRBJ2-7 provide the parts outside the CDR3, is GAGVSQSPSNKVTEKGKDVELRCDPISGHTALYWYRQSLGQGLEFLIYFQGNSAPDKSGLPSDRFSAERTGGSVSTLTIQRTQQEDSAVYLCASSRYRKSEQYFGPGTRLTVT.

V usage is TRBV9 and J usage is TRBJ1-5; TRBD1 agrees at 9 bases. Unmatched junction bases numbered 7, after V lost 7 bases and J lost 5 bases. CDR1 is SGDLS and CDR2 is YYNGEE in the germline V gene. The CDR3 has 14 residues. The CDR3 is CASSRTGVHQPQHF. The CDR3 nucleotides are TGTGCCAGCTCTAGGACAGGGGTGCATCAGCCCCAGCATTTT. Full variable domain (remainder filled in from reference TRBV9 and TRBJ1-5): DSGVTQTPKHLITATGQRVTLRCSPRSGDLSVYWYQQSLDQGLQFLIQYYNGEERAKGNILERFSAQQFPDLHSELNLSSLELGDSALYFCASSRTGVHQPQHFGDGTRLSIL.